This T cell receptor (beta chain) was sequenced during a study of metastatic and nonmetastatic thyroid tumors. About the study: Across blood and tumor or nodule tissue, repertoires from malignant and benign thyroid patients were compared with one another. General study findings and limits: Relative to benign nodules, malignant thyroid tumors were reportedly characterized by significantly elevated TCR beta diversity in blood and tumor.

Ten or more counts support this clone. Antigen: not known. Each patient went into thyroid surgery without having received any treatment. Trimming stripped 0 bases from V and 2 bases from J, with 16 bases between. This CDR3 comprises 17 residues. Germline V gene sequence: CDR1 SGHDN, CDR2 FVKESK. With MiXCR, TCRdb reprocessed the PCR reads. The sample contains tens of thousands of clones, approximately 13% of which appear only once. The chain couples TRBV14 to TRBJ2-5; no clear D. This TCR was recovered from a female donor with papillary thyroid cancer or a benign thyroid nodule (not recorded which). Some clones in this sample may be carry-over from other donors' samples. Sequencing input: blood. The chain's CDR3 is CASSQENWRSAQETQYF. The CDR3 DNA reads as TGTGCCAGCAGCCAAGAGAATTGGCGGTCAGCGCAAGAGACCCAGTACTTC.